The 24 T cell receptor beta chains listed next were all sequenced from one sample in a study of blood T cell repertoires in COVID-19. Profiling relied on immunoSEQ multiplex PCR, and the TCRdb table lists in-frame clones only, not all of them. This repertoire shows approximately 220,000 clones, about four fifths found once; its top ten account for approximately 4%. The specimen was PBMCs or T cells enriched from blood (not recorded which). These receptors were taken from a woman aged 35 to 49 who had been exposed to COVID-19.

The chain links TRBV11-1 to TRBJ1-1, with D hard to call. Germline CDR1 reads SGHAT; CDR2 reads FQDESV (reference sequence). The V gene lost 0 bases and the J gene lost 0 bases, with 8 bases spanning the gap. This CDR3 is 15 amino acids long. The CDR3, as DNA: TGTGCCAGCAGCTTAGCGGCGCAGGTGAACACTGAAGCTTTCTTT. Encoded protein: CASSLAAQVNTEAFF.

V is TRBV5-8 and J is TRBJ2-1, with a weak D call TRBD1 (5 bases). The V gene lost 0 bases and the J gene lost 3 bases, with 10 bases spanning the gap. There are 15 residues in the CDR3. Germline V gives CDR1 SGHTS, CDR2 YDEGEE. The CDR3 here is CASSLEQALYNEQFF. The DNA of the CDR3 is TGTGCCAGCAGCTTGGAACAGGCCCTCTACAATGAGCAGTTCTTC.

The chain carries TRBV12-3 or TRBV12-4 and TRBJ1-1, with D possibly TRBD1 on 6 matching bases. The CDR3 loop spans 13 amino acids. V was trimmed by 5 bases and J by 4 bases, leaving 11 bases between them. The CDR3 DNA follows: TGTGCCAGCAGTCGGACAGAGGGCACTGAAGCTTTCTTT. This sequence encodes CASSRTEGTEAFF.

V is TRBV24-1 and J is TRBJ2-1, with TRBD1 matching over 7 bases. Losses at the gene ends were 7 bases for V and 3 bases for J; bases not matched to a gene: 11. The CDR3 loop spans 16 amino acids. Germline V gives CDR1 KGHDR, CDR2 SFDVKD. The chain's CDR3 is CATRPGQASGYNEQFF. CDR3 in DNA: TGTGCCACCAGGCCTGGACAGGCCTCTGGCTACAATGAGCAGTTCTTC.

J is TRBJ1-1 and V is TRBV30; D not certain. Trimming took off 8 bases at V and 3 bases at J, with 16 bases between the two ends. Germline CDR1 GTSNPN, CDR2 SVGIG (reference sequence). CDR3 length: 13 residues. CDR3 region: CAGGTQFDTEAFF. Written as DNA, the CDR3 is TGTGCCGGAGGTACCCAATTCGACACTGAAGCTTTCTTT. Drawing the rest from reference TRBV30 and TRBJ1-1, the complete variable domain is SQTIHQWPATLVQPVGSPLSLECTVEGTSNPNLYWYRQAAGRGLQLLFYSVGIGQISSEVPQNLSASRPQDRQFILSSKKLLLSDSGFYLCAGGTQFDTEAFFGQGTRLTVV.

The genes are TRBV28 and TRBJ2-3; D possibly corresponds to TRBD1 (5 bases). Germline loops: CDR1 MDHEN, CDR2 SYDVKM. CDR3 size: 13 residues. Trimming cost V 5 bases and J 6 bases, with 12 bases left between them. CDR3: CASSGAPPDTQYF. CDR3 in DNA: TGTGCCAGCAGTGGGGCCCCGCCCGATACGCAGTATTTT.

The chain is built from TRBV12-3 or TRBV12-4 and TRBJ2-5, with D perhaps matching TRBD2 (5 bases). V was clipped by 3 bases and J by 6 bases, with 8 bases between them. This CDR3 is built from 12 residues. The CDR3 nucleotides are TGTGCCAGCAGTTTGGCTAGCCAGACCCAGTACTTC. Translation gives CASSLASQTQYF.

The gene calls are TRBV5-4 and TRBJ2-7; 7 bases map to TRBD1. The CDR3 has 16 residues. Per germline, CDR1 SGHNT and CDR2 YYREEE (reference sequence). Germline trimming cut 4 bases from V and 1 base from J; bases unmatched to any gene: 11. CDR3 sequence: CASSPSTGTASYEQYF. In nucleotides, the CDR3 is TGTGCCAGCAGCCCCAGCACCGGGACAGCGTCCTACGAGCAGTACTTC.

This clone was recorded a few times. This chain connects TRBV2 to TRBJ1-1; D is undetermined. From germline, CDR1 is SNHLY and CDR2 FYNNEI. The CDR3 has 12 residues. The germline V and J ends were trimmed by 7 bases and 7 bases, with 13 bases remaining between them. This CDR3 reads CASKDPGIEAFF. The CDR3 DNA is TGTGCCAGCAAAGATCCGGGAATTGAAGCTTTCTTT.

This clone appeared once. The chain is built from TRBV6-4 and TRBJ1-1; TRBD1 matches at 7 bases. In germline, CDR1 is MRHNA, CDR2 SNTAGT. Trimming cost V 4 bases and J 6 bases; bases outside gene matches: 11. This CDR3 has 15 residues. The CDR3 spells CASSVIGRGSAEAFF. CDR3 DNA: TGTGCCAGCAGTGTCATTGGCAGGGGGTCTGCTGAAGCTTTCTTT.

The table lists this clone with a few counts. V and J are TRBV11-2 and TRBJ1-5; D may be TRBD1 (6 bases). The CDR3 has 15 amino acids. Trimming cost V 5 bases and J 2 bases, with 13 bases left between them. Germline V gene sequence: CDR1 SGHAT, CDR2 FQNNGV. Here the CDR3 reads CASSAQGLGNQPQHF. CDR3 nucleotides: TGTGCCAGCAGCGCGCAGGGGCTCGGCAATCAGCCCCAGCATTTT.

This sequence joins TRBV3-1 (or the pseudogene TRBV3-2) and TRBJ2-7; TRBD2 is a possible D gene (5 bases). V was clipped by 6 bases and J by 2 bases, with 14 bases between them. Looked up from germline, CDR1 is LGHDT and CDR2 is YNNKEL (reference sequence). The CDR3 has 14 residues. The CDR3 region has the DNA TGTGCCAGCAGTCCTAGCTTCGACACCTACGAGCAGTACTTC. Protein product: CASSPSFDTYEQYF.

The chain has TRBV27 and TRBJ2-1, with D perhaps TRBD2 (5 bases). Germline V gene sequence: CDR1 MNHEY, CDR2 SMNVEV (reference sequence). This CDR3 has 16 residues. V lost 3 bases and J 13 bases, leaving 25 bases between the germline ends. CDR3 region: CASSFFNPAVTRAQFF. CDR3 coding DNA: TGTGCCAGCAGTTTTTTTAACCCAGCGGTTACACGCGCCCAGTTCTTC.

The rearrangement uses TRBV27 and TRBJ2-7; D is unresolved. V was shortened by 5 bases and J by 5 bases, with 13 bases between the two germline ends. In germline, CDR1 is MNHEY, CDR2 SMNVEV (reference sequence). The CDR3 totals 13 residues. The CDR3 DNA sequence: TGTGCCAGCAGTAGAGACACTTCCCACGAGCAGTACTTC. Translating it yields CASSRDTSHEQYF.

V usage is TRBV4-2 and J usage is TRBJ2-3, with 8 bases matching TRBD2. Germline V CDR1 and CDR2: LGHNA, YNFKEQ. The CDR3 runs to 16 residues. Trimming cost V 0 bases and J 2 bases; bases outside gene matches: 4. CDR3 region: CASSQDQRGTTDTQYF. The CDR3 bases are TGTGCCAGCAGCCAAGATCAGCGGGGGACCACAGATACGCAGTATTTT.

V is TRBV7-2 and J is TRBJ2-7; TRBD2 aligns across 10 bases. The V segment lost 5 bases and the J segment 4 bases; nucleotides outside the gene matches: 11. The CDR3 length is 16 residues. Germline-derived CDR1 and CDR2 are SGHTA and FQGNSA. The CDR3 sequence is CASSHGPSGGYYEQYF. CDR3 DNA: TGTGCCAGCAGCCACGGTCCTAGCGGGGGATATTACGAGCAGTACTTC.

Only a few counts were recorded for this clone. This chain joins TRBV7-8 and TRBJ2-3; the match to TRBD2 covers 9 bases. Losses at the gene ends were 1 base for V and 6 bases for J; bases not matched to a gene: 8. This CDR3 comprises 16 residues. Germline CDR1 reads SGHVS; CDR2 reads FQNEAQ. CDR3 region: CASSLGWRGGWDTQYF. The CDR3 region has the DNA TGTGCCAGCAGCTTAGGTTGGCGGGGGGGCTGGGATACGCAGTATTTT.

This clone has more than one count but fewer than ten. Distinct nucleotide sequences in the sample also encode this CDR3. The chain couples TRBV4-3 to TRBJ2-1, with 7 positions matching TRBD2. Germline CDR1 LGHNA, CDR2 YSLEER. The CDR3 covers 14 residues. V shed 0 bases, J shed 13 bases, and the junction held 9 bases outside the gene matches. CDR3 in DNA: TGCGCCAGCAGCCAAGATCCCACTAGCGCCGGACAGTTCTTC. It codes for CASSQDPTSAGQFF.

This chain uses TRBV4-1 with TRBJ2-3, with D maybe TRBD1 (7 bases). The CDR3 sequence is 18 residues long. CDR1 and CDR2 from the germline V gene are MGHRA and YSYEKL. The V and J ends lost 1 base and 0 bases respectively, with 17 bases between them. Here the CDR3 DNA reads TGCGCCAGCAGCCAAGCCCTCCCGCGGGACAGTAGCACAGATACGCAGTATTTT. Its translation is CASSQALPRDSSTDTQYF.

The V call is TRBV7-9, the J call TRBJ1-2; D unclear. The germline V and J ends were trimmed by 5 bases and 10 bases, with 20 bases remaining between them. The CDR3 covers 14 residues. Germline V gene data show CDR1 as SEHNR and CDR2 as FQNEAQ (reference sequence). Written as DNA, the CDR3 is TGTGCCAGCAGCCGTACCGTCACTACGAGGGACTACACCTTC. Protein: CASSRTVTTRDYTF.

The chain uses TRBV7-2 and TRBJ2-3; 8 nucleotides line up with TRBD2. The CDR3 consists of 14 residues. Germline V gene lookup returns CDR1 SGHTA and CDR2 FQGNSA. Trimming removed 6 bases from V and 1 base from J; junction bases left unmatched: 3. CDR3 region: CASSPGLGTDTQYF. The CDR3 DNA reads TGTGCCAGCAGTCCGGGACTAGGCACAGATACGCAGTATTTT.

The rearrangement uses TRBV7-9 and TRBJ1-6, with D perhaps TRBD1 (6 bases). This CDR3 region has 15 residues. Trimming shortened V by 4 bases and J by 7 bases, and 14 bases separated the two germline ends. The germline CDR1 and CDR2 sequences are SEHNR and FQNEAQ (reference sequence). The CDR3 bases are TGTGCCAGCAGCTCGACAGGCCTTGGGAATTCACCCCTCCACTTT. This encodes CASSSTGLGNSPLHF.

The rearrangement joins TRBV28 to TRBJ1-5; 12 bases agree with TRBD1. V was pared by 5 bases and J by 6 bases, with 8 bases of the junction left unmatched. This CDR3 has 16 residues. The germline V gene encodes CDR1 MDHEN and CDR2 SYDVKM. The CDR3 coding sequence is TGTGCCAGCAGTGCCGCCGGGACAGGGGGCAGTCAGCCCCAGCATTTT. As protein: CASSAAGTGGSQPQHF.

J is TRBJ1-4 and V is TRBV27; 10 bases are a match to TRBD1. V lost 3 bases and J lost 7; bases outside the gene matches: 2. The CDR3 totals 14 residues. CDR1 and CDR2 from the germline V gene are MNHEY and SMNVEV (reference sequence). The CDR3 DNA reads as TGTGCCAGCAGTTTCGGACAGGGGGTTGAAAAACTGTTTTTT. Protein: CASSFGQGVEKLFF.